The source of this T cell receptor (beta chain) is a study (dated by TCRdb to about 2017). As for the study more broadly: Human CD8+ TCR repertoires recognizing immunodominant viral antigens were characterized by means of sequence and structural analyses.

On the study overall, not on this receptor specifically: CD8+ TCR repertoires specific to different immunodominant viral antigens were reported to be distinct from each other and highly diverse.

Instrument used: Illumina HiSeq 2500. The public reads were reprocessed in TCRdb via fastp at Q25 and MiXCR, keeping in-frame beta chains. Every CDR3 protein is listed once, alongside the most common genes and DNA of its rows. The sample table contains over a thousand distinct CDR3 sequences; only one count was recorded for approximately 21% of them. The top ten clones comprise 17% of the sample. Based on its abundance in the sample, this clonotype is medium-sized (0.01 to 0.1%). The specificity of this receptor is unknown. The input lacks base qualities; no much larger clone sits a single base away. This sequence was found in a female donor. Material: CD8+ T cells (not recorded whether cultured).

The nucleotides are TGTGCCAGCAGTGGGGACATCGGGGGGACTGAAGCTTTCTTT. Translated, this gives CASSGDIGGTEAFF. The chain couples TRBV9 to TRBJ1-1; TRBD1 is a possible D gene, resting on 6 matching bases. Cut back by 5 bases and 5 bases, the V and J ends lie 16 bases apart. The cysteine opens and the phenylalanine closes a CDR3 of 14 amino acids. Only CDR3 DNA is held: 42 bases, read in frame from base 1. Taken from the germline V gene, the CDR1 and CDR2 loops are SGDLS and YYNGEE.